The source of this T cell receptor beta chain is a study of shared clonotypes between healthy human individuals. Study-wide results and caveats: Estimated clonotype richness was generally higher in naive than memory subsets. Inspection by rarefaction showed sorted-subset sequencing to be incomplete despite large depth.

Researchers divided each subset's genomic DNA evenly across several immunoSEQ plates. Template for every sorted-subset replicate PCR totaled around 200 ng DNA, about 30,000 T cell genomes. Sequenced by immunoSEQ multiplex PCR; TCRdb stores in-frame clones only, minus some. The sample lists around 990,000 clones; around three quarters were seen once. Per germline, CDR1 LNHDA and CDR2 SQIVND (reference sequence). V was pared by 5 bases and J by 7 bases, with 17 bases between. CDR3 length: 15 residues. Concerning this clone: The antigen is not known.

Sample: memory CD4+ T cells from PBMCs. Specified subset: CD45RA-negative fraction. The rearrangement uses TRBV19 and TRBJ1-4; a possible D gene is TRBD1 (6 bases). The clonotype comes from a man aged 18 to 29 in good health. Some clones in this sample may be carry-over from other donors' samples. In nucleotides, the CDR3 is TGTGCCAGTAGTGTCTCGGGGGCTAAAACTGAAAAACTGTTTTTT. Amino acid sequence: CASSVSGAKTEKLFF.